The present entry profiles one T cell receptor (beta chain) with its context. Trimming took off 0 bases at V and 5 bases at J, with 15 bases between the two ends. CDR1 and CDR2 from the germline V gene are SGHNT and YYREEE (reference sequence). The length of the CDR3 is 16 residues. The sample belongs to a study of control samples from healthy donors and cancer patients. Measured with immunoSEQ multiplex PCR; TCRdb has only the in-frame clones, and not every one. The sample consists of some 130,000 clones, 93% of them appearing once. This sequence was found in a man between 50 and 59 years old with head and neck cancer. V is TRBV5-4 and J is TRBJ2-1; weak D call: TRBD2 (7 bases). Sequencing used PBMCs. The DNA for the CDR3 is TGTGCCAGCAGCTTGGGGTGGGGGGGGGCCCACAATGAGCAGTTCTTC. Translated: CASSLGWGGAHNEQFF.